These 30 T cell receptor beta chains were sequenced from one sample in a study of metastatic and nonmetastatic thyroid tumors. Each patient went into thyroid surgery without having received any treatment. TCRdb re-called clones from the PCR reads using MiXCR. The profile shows about 21,000 clones, about 25% of them singletons. Input material: blood. The source of these receptors is a female donor with papillary thyroid cancer or a benign thyroid nodule (not recorded which). Some clones in this sample may be carry-over from other donors' samples.

The chain uses TRBV30 and TRBJ1-6; D might be TRBD1 (5 bases). V was trimmed by 3 bases and J by 8 bases, leaving 17 bases between them. The germline V gene encodes CDR1 GTSNPN and CDR2 SVGIG (reference sequence). The CDR3 runs to 15 residues. CDR3 sequence reads: CAWRGQGGPYSPLHF. The CDR3 DNA reads as TGTGCCTGGAGAGGGCAGGGAGGCCCCTATTCACCCCTCCACTTT.

For the CDR3, the DNA is TGTGCCAGCAGTTATCCGGGACTAGAGCCCGGGGAGCTGTTTTTT. Residues: CASSYPGLEPGELFF. The gene calls are TRBV6-2 or TRBV6-3 and TRBJ2-2, with 8 bases that match TRBD2. Germline V gene data show CDR1 as MNHEY and CDR2 as SVGEGT. The CDR3 covers 15 residues. J was trimmed by 6 bases and V by 3 bases; bases with no gene match: 6.

The chain is built from TRBV6-2 or TRBV6-3 and TRBJ2-3; 10 bases match TRBD2. Germline V gives CDR1 MNHEY, CDR2 SVGEGT. The CDR3 runs 18 residues. Germline trimming cut 0 bases from V and 4 bases from J; bases unmatched to any gene: 10. CDR3 residues: CASSYSGLAGVGPDTQYF. In DNA, the CDR3 is TGTGCCAGCAGTTACTCGGGTCTAGCGGGAGTGGGCCCAGATACGCAGTATTTT.

The rearrangement joins TRBV13 to TRBJ2-7; possibly TRBD1 or TRBD2 for D (6 bases each). Trimming pared 1 base from V and 3 bases from J, leaving 13 bases between. Germline-derived CDR1 and CDR2 are PRHDT and FYEKMQ (reference sequence). The CDR3 has 15 residues. The CDR3, as DNA: TGTGCCAGCAGCTTAGAATCACAGGGAGGCTACGAGCAGTACTTC. It yields the protein CASSLESQGGYEQYF.

This clone was detected ten times or more. V usage is TRBV7-6 and J usage is TRBJ2-7; D is ambiguous. Trimming removed 2 bases from V and 4 bases from J, with 12 bases in between. This CDR3 contains 14 residues. Germline CDR1 SGHVS, CDR2 FNYEAQ. Here the CDR3 DNA reads TGTGCCAGCAGCTTACGTGTTGGACGTTACGAGCAGTACTTC. Translating it yields CASSLRVGRYEQYF.

This clone qualifies as medium-sized. The J gene is TRBJ1-2, the V gene TRBV20-1; tentative D call: TRBD1 (5 bases). The length of the CDR3 is 14 residues. Germline V CDR1 and CDR2: DFQATT, SNEGSKA (reference sequence). V was trimmed by 4 bases and J by 5 bases, leaving 17 bases between them. CDR3 sequence (DNA): TGCAGTGCTACTCACCCCGGGGGATCGTATGGCTACACCTTC. This translates into CSATHPGGSYGYTF.

Within the sample, this clone is medium-sized (0.01 to 0.1%). This rearrangement joins TRBV19 to TRBJ2-1; 7 bases are shared with TRBD1. The germline CDR1 and CDR2 sequences are LNHDA and SQIVND (reference sequence). The CDR3 consists of 17 residues. With V trimmed by 5 bases and J by 0 bases, 10 bases remained unmatched. The CDR3 DNA is TGTGCCAGTAGTGCATCGGAGGACAGGAGCTCCTACAATGAGCAGTTCTTC. Protein product: CASSASEDRSSYNEQFF.

This clone came up once. The rearrangement uses TRBV5-6 and TRBJ2-7, with 7 bases aligning to TRBD2. Germline assignment: CDR1 SGHDT and CDR2 YYEEEE. There are 12 residues in the CDR3. The CDR3 DNA reads as TGTGCCAGCAGCTTGAATAGCGGGCTCAGGGAAGTC. As protein: CASSLNSGLREV.

This clone was found a few times. This chain joins TRBV6-5 and TRBJ2-2, with 9 bases matching TRBD2. Trimming removed 2 bases from V and 4 bases from J; junction bases left unmatched: 11. The CDR3 sequence is 18 residues long. CDR1 is MNHEY and CDR2 is SVGAGI in the germline V gene. The CDR3 DNA follows: TGTGCCAGCAGTTACACTGGGCTTAGCGGGAGCGGCACCGGGGAGCTGTTTTTT. Translated: CASSYTGLSGSGTGELFF.

This clone was found a few times. V gene TRBV19 combines with J gene TRBJ1-1, with TRBD1 matching over 7 bases. The V gene's germline CDR1 is LNHDA and CDR2 SQIVND (reference sequence). V shed 3 bases, J shed 3 bases, and the junction held 1 base outside the gene matches. The CDR3 consists of 13 residues. The CDR3 is CASSIQGDTEAFF. The DNA for the CDR3 is TGTGCCAGTAGTATCCAGGGGGACACTGAAGCTTTCTTT.

The J gene is TRBJ1-4, the V gene TRBV6-5; 7 bases match TRBD1. The CDR3 totals 13 residues. CDR1 and CDR2 from the germline V gene are MNHEY and SVGAGI. Trimming cost V 8 bases and J 7 bases; bases outside gene matches: 7. CDR3 sequence reads: CASPIRDSEKLFF. Here the CDR3 DNA reads TGTGCCAGCCCCATCCGGGACAGTGAAAAACTGTTTTTT.

The chain couples TRBV5-1 to TRBJ1-2; D perhaps matches TRBD1 (5 bases). Germline-derived CDR1 and CDR2 are SGHRS and YFSETQ. There are 14 residues in the CDR3. The V end was cut by 4 bases, the J end by 8 bases, with 18 bases between. The chain's CDR3 is CASSLTQGRDGYTF. In nucleotides, the CDR3 is TGCGCCAGCAGCCTAACCCAAGGGCGGGACGGCTACACCTTC.

CDR3 DNA sequence: TGCGCCAGCAGCCAAGAGAGGCAGATTTCCTACGAGCAGTACTTC. Protein sequence: CASSQERQISYEQYF. This chain uses TRBV4-3 with TRBJ2-7; D is unresolved. The CDR3 extends over 15 amino acids. Germline V gene sequence: CDR1 LGHNA, CDR2 YSLEER. Trimming pared 0 bases from V and 1 base from J, leaving 10 bases between.

Note on this clone: An end of the junction differs from the germline gene, which may be a read error. This chain connects TRBV24-1 to TRBJ1-2; no firm D call. The CDR3 runs to 11 residues. CDR1 is KGHDR and CDR2 is SFDVKD in the germline V gene. In DNA, the CDR3 is TGTGCCACCAGCGATAACTATTGCTACACCTTC. It is translated as CATSDNYCYTF.

This clone was detected ten times or more. The chain recombines TRBV18 with TRBJ1-1, with D possibly matching TRBD1 (5 bases). CDR3 length equals 14 residues. The germline gives CDR1 KGHSH, CDR2 LQKENI. V was shortened by 3 bases and J by 0 bases, with 8 bases between the two germline ends. The CDR3 sequence: CASSPRDMNTEAFF. The DNA for the CDR3 is TGTGCCAGCTCACCCAGGGATATGAACACTGAAGCTTTCTTT.

This clone was seen repeatedly, ten times or more. Relative to the germline gene, one junction end is altered; a read error may explain this. The chain employs TRBV29-1 and TRBJ2-2; 7 bases match TRBD2. The CDR3 runs to 14 residues. Germline CDR1 is SQVTM and CDR2 is ANQGSEA. In nucleotides, the CDR3 is TGCAGCGCCGAGCGGGGAGATAGAACCGGGGAGCTGCTTTTT. As protein: CSAERGDRTGELLF.

The V and J genes are TRBV7-2 and TRBJ2-3; no definite D call. V lost 4 bases and J 3 bases, leaving 2 bases between the germline ends. CDR1 and CDR2 from the germline V gene are SGHTA and FQGNSA. There are 11 residues in the CDR3. The CDR3 nucleotides are TGTGCCAGCAGCTCAACAGATACGCAGTATTTT. It yields the protein CASSSTDTQYF. The variable domain in full, with the rest retrieved from reference TRBV7-2 and TRBJ2-3, is GAGVSQSPSNKVTEKGKDVELRCDPISGHTALYWYRQSLGQGLEFLIYFQGNSAPDKSGLPSDRFSAERTGGSVSTLTIQRTQQEDSAVYLCASSSTDTQYFGPGTRLTVL.

Ten or more counts support this clone. CDR3 nucleotide sequence: TGTGCCAGCAGTTTGTCCCCCCGGAAGGGCTACACCTTC. The encoded protein is CASSLSPRKGYTF. The V call is TRBV28, the J call TRBJ1-2, with D uncertain. Germline assignment: CDR1 MDHEN and CDR2 SYDVKM. CDR3 length: 13 residues. V dropped 3 bases and J dropped 8 bases, with 13 bases sitting between them.

The J gene is TRBJ2-7, the V gene TRBV7-2; 10 bases match TRBD1. With 0 bases clipped from V and 3 bases from J, the junction kept 2 bases outside the gene matches. Germline V gene lookup returns CDR1 SGHTA and CDR2 FQGNSA. The CDR3 runs to 15 residues. The CDR3 DNA sequence: TGTGCCAGCAGCTTAGCGGGGACAGGGGACTACGAGCAGTACTTC. Protein: CASSLAGTGDYEQYF.

This chain connects TRBV20-1 to TRBJ2-7, with D perhaps TRBD1 or TRBD2 (5 bases each). Trimming took off 0 bases at V and 0 bases at J, with 15 bases between the two ends. CDR3 length: 16 residues. Germline V gene lookup returns CDR1 DFQATT and CDR2 SNEGSKA (reference sequence). The CDR3 loop reads CSARDFRDGTSYEQYF. The CDR3 DNA is TGCAGTGCTAGAGATTTTAGGGACGGGACCTCCTACGAGCAGTACTTC.

V and J are TRBV5-1 and TRBJ2-3, with 7 positions matching TRBD1. The CDR3 loop spans 15 amino acids. V was clipped by 4 bases and J by 1 base; unmatched bases: 6. The germline gives CDR1 SGHRS, CDR2 YFSETQ. This chain's CDR3 is CASSRGGQGTDTQYF. CDR3 nucleotides: TGCGCCAGCAGCCGAGGAGGACAGGGCACAGATACGCAGTATTTT.

The chain carries TRBV20-1 and TRBJ2-7; D not certain. Germline CDR1 is DFQATT and CDR2 is SNEGSKA (reference sequence). CDR3 length equals 12 residues. Deletions cut 1 base from V and 2 bases from J, with 6 bases between. CDR3 sequence: CSARGNPYEQYF. Here the CDR3 DNA reads TGCAGTGCTAGAGGGAATCCCTACGAGCAGTACTTC.

This clone was detected many times. The rearrangement links TRBV7-9 to TRBJ1-1; D not resolved. Germline assignment: CDR1 SEHNR and CDR2 FQNEAQ (reference sequence). V was shortened by 5 bases and J by 4 bases, with 14 bases between the two germline ends. The CDR3 sequence is 14 residues long. The CDR3 here is CASSPRALSTEAFF. As DNA, the CDR3 is TGTGCCAGCAGCCCAAGGGCGTTGAGCACTGAAGCTTTCTTT.

This clone occurred many times. The V call is TRBV6-2 or TRBV6-3, the J call TRBJ1-2; possible D gene TRBD1, 6 bases. Germline V gives CDR1 MNHEY, CDR2 SVGEGT. The CDR3 is made up of 14 amino acids. The germline V and J ends were trimmed by 0 bases and 8 bases, with 13 bases remaining between them. The CDR3 here is CASSYSSDRGGYTF. The CDR3 DNA reads as TGTGCCAGCAGTTACTCGTCGGACAGAGGAGGCTACACCTTC.

This clone was detected a few times. The V gene is TRBV4-1, the J gene TRBJ2-7, with 8 nucleotides matching TRBD2. This CDR3 comprises 16 residues. Per the germline V gene, CDR1 is MGHRA and CDR2 is YSYEKL. V shed 3 bases, J shed 1 base, and the junction held 8 bases outside the gene matches. For the CDR3, the DNA is TGCGCCAGCAGCCAGGAGACTAGCGCCGTATCCTACGAGCAGTACTTC. Its protein is CASSQETSAVSYEQYF.

This clone was observed many times. J is TRBJ2-7 and V is TRBV6-1, with TRBD1 matching 8 bases. V lost 4 bases to trimming and J lost 4 bases; unmatched junction nucleotides: 3. The CDR3 runs to 13 residues. The germline gives CDR1 MNHNS, CDR2 SASEGT. The CDR3 sequence: CASSVRDRYEQYF. CDR3 nucleotides: TGTGCCAGCAGTGTCCGGGACAGGTACGAGCAGTACTTC.

Ten or more counts support this clone. J is TRBJ1-2 and V is TRBV5-8; TRBD1 aligns across 9 bases. Losses at the gene ends were 0 bases for V and 7 bases for J; bases not matched to a gene: 7. The CDR3 length is 15 residues. CDR1 and CDR2 (germline): SGHTS, YDEGEE. This chain's CDR3 is CASSLANRGRRGYTF. In DNA, the CDR3 is TGTGCCAGCAGCTTGGCTAACAGGGGGCGACGTGGCTACACCTTC.

The rearrangement joins TRBV6-1 to TRBJ2-1, with 12 bases matching TRBD2. The CDR3 runs 16 residues. V dropped 3 bases and J dropped 4; count of bases not matched to a gene: 4. CDR1 is MNHNS, CDR2 SASEGT, per germline. The CDR3 bases are TGTGCCAGCAGTGAGACTAGCGGGAGTGCATACAATGAGCAGTTCTTC. It translates to CASSETSGSAYNEQFF.

This clone has ten or more counts. J is TRBJ1-4 and V is TRBV6-1; D is undetermined. V was cut by 4 bases and J by 8 bases, with 14 bases left in between. The CDR3 runs to 14 residues. Germline CDR1 MNHNS, CDR2 SASEGT. The CDR3 here is CASSARARAEKLFF. CDR3 in DNA: TGTGCCAGCAGTGCCCGGGCCCGGGCGGAAAAACTGTTTTTT.

This rearrangement joins TRBV20-1 to TRBJ1-5, with D tentatively TRBD1 (6 bases). V lost 5 bases to trimming and J lost 0 bases, with 23 bases between them. The CDR3 covers 18 residues. Per germline, CDR1 DFQATT and CDR2 SNEGSKA (reference sequence). CDR3 loop: CSARNRQERGYSNQPQHF. The CDR3 DNA follows: TGCAGTGCTCGAAATCGACAGGAACGGGGGTATAGCAATCAGCCCCAGCATTTT.